This is a list of T cell receptor beta chains from one sample in a study of blood T cell repertoires in COVID-19. Measured with immunoSEQ multiplex PCR; TCRdb has only the in-frame clones, and not every one. The sample records around 120,000 clones, 70% to 90% being singletons. Sequenced material: peripheral blood. These receptors were obtained from a human donor in a cohort sampled during active COVID-19. Both conserved end residues are part of each CDR3. The D gene is left open where the match is weak. Clone size, where shown, is once, few, many, or a class for clones that have expanded.

d_call,v_call,j_call,clone_size,cdr3_nt,cdr3_aa
TRBD1,TRBV6-5,TRBJ1-6,-,TGTGCCAGCAGTTATGGTGACAGGGCTTATGGTTCACCCCTCCACTTT,CASSYGDRAYGSPLHF
-,TRBV27,TRBJ2-3,-,TGTGCCAGCACCCGCCCAGGGCTAGAGAGGGATACGCAGTATTTT,CASTRPGLERDTQYF
-,TRBV9,TRBJ2-3,-,TGTGCCAGCAGCGTAGGTGCGACTAGCACAGATACGCAGTATTTT,CASSVGATSTDTQYF
-,TRBV5-1,TRBJ2-1,-,TGCGCCAGCAGCCACCCATCAGGGAACAATGAGCAGTTCTTC,CASSHPSGNNEQFF
-,TRBV28,TRBJ1-1,-,TGTGCCAGCAGGCGAAATTCCGGAGGAACTGAAGCTTTCTTT,CASRRNSGGTEAFF
-,TRBV14,TRBJ1-2,-,TGTGCCAGCAGCCAAGTCATTGTTGGCTACACCTTC,CASSQVIVGYTF
TRBD2,TRBV9,TRBJ2-3,-,TGTGCCAGCTCCAATACTGGGAGCGGGAGTGCAGATACGCAGTATTTT,CASSNTGSGSADTQYF
-,TRBV5-1,TRBJ2-1,-,TGCGCCAGCAGCTTGGTAAGAGGGAGTGATTACAATGAGCAGTTCTTC,CASSLVRGSDYNEQFF
TRBD1,TRBV29-1,TRBJ2-7,-,TGCAGCGTTGAAGGTGGGCAGGGGGCCAACGAGCAGTACTTC,CSVEGGQGANEQYF
TRBD1,TRBV3-1/TRBV3-2,TRBJ1-1,-,TGTGCCAGCAGCCAACAGGGGGTGGCGAACACTGAAGCTTTCTTT,CASSQQGVANTEAFF
TRBD1,TRBV9,TRBJ2-1,-,TGTGCCAGCAGCGAGAATCGCGGACGGGGACAGGGAGGCAATGAGCAGTTCTTC,CASSENRGRGQGGNEQFF
-,TRBV7-9,TRBJ2-7,-,TGTGCCAGCAGCTTAGAAGGTTCTAGTTATACCTACGAGCAGTACTTC,CASSLEGSSYTYEQYF
-,TRBV3-1/TRBV3-2,TRBJ1-5,-,TGTGCCAGCAGCCAAGCGGGTAATCAGCCCCAGCATTTT,CASSQAGNQPQHF
-,TRBV12-3/TRBV12-4,TRBJ2-3,-,TGTGCCAGCAGTATCCGTCTAGTTTATACGCAGTATTTT,CASSIRLVYTQYF
-,TRBV7-2,TRBJ1-5,-,TGTGCCAGCAGCTTAGTAGCGGGGCAGCCCCAGCATTTT,CASSLVAGQPQHF
-,TRBV4-1,TRBJ2-7,-,TGCGCCAGCAGCCAGAAGGTACAGGGCGTCTCCTACGAGCAGTACTTC,CASSQKVQGVSYEQYF
-,TRBV19,TRBJ1-1,few,TGTGCCAGTAGTAGCGGACAGTTTCTCATGAACACTGAAGCTTTCTTT,CASSSGQFLMNTEAFF
-,TRBV5-1,TRBJ1-5,-,TGCGCCAGCAGCCCTGGGGGGGGTAGCAATCAGCCCCAGCATTTT,CASSPGGGSNQPQHF
TRBD1,TRBV28,TRBJ2-2,-,TGTGCCAGCAGTCAAGACAGGGGGGGTACCGGGGAGCTGTTTTTT,CASSQDRGGTGELFF
-,TRBV28,TRBJ2-7,-,TGTGCCAGCAGTTTGCAGGGCTCCCCCTCCTACGAGCAGTACTTC,CASSLQGSPSYEQYF
TRBD2,TRBV12-3/TRBV12-4,TRBJ2-3,-,TGTGCCAGCAGAGCGGGGGGCACAGATACGCAGTATTTT,CASRAGGTDTQYF
-,TRBV3-1/TRBV3-2,TRBJ2-3,-,TGTGCCAGCAGCCAAGATCAAAATCCAGGGCTTGCTCCATCTAGCACAGATACGCAGTATTTT,CASSQDQNPGLAPSSTDTQYF
TRBD1,TRBV7-9,TRBJ1-2,-,TGTGCCAGCAGCTTAACAGGGGCAGCGACGCGTGGCTACACCTTC,CASSLTGAATRGYTF
-,TRBV5-6,TRBJ1-1,-,TGTGCCAGCAGTCGTGACTGGAACACTGAAGCTTTCTTT,CASSRDWNTEAFF
-,TRBV10-3,TRBJ2-1,-,TGTGCCATCAGTGAGTCCAGGCCCTCCTACAATGAGCAGTTCTTC,CAISESRPSYNEQFF
-,TRBV7-9,TRBJ2-1,-,TGTGCCAGCAGCTCCGTAATCTCCCAGTTCTTC,CASSSVISQFF
TRBD1,TRBV18,TRBJ2-6,once,TGTGCCAGCTCACCAGGGACAGGCCCCTCTGGGGCCAACGTCCTGACTTTC,CASSPGTGPSGANVLTF
-,TRBV9,TRBJ2-3,-,TGTGCCAGCAGCTCAATGGACAGCCCCACAGATACGCAGTATTTT,CASSSMDSPTDTQYF
-,TRBV18,TRBJ2-7,-,TGTGCCAGCTCACCAACCGGGACAAGAGTTTACGAGCAGTACTTC,CASSPTGTRVYEQYF